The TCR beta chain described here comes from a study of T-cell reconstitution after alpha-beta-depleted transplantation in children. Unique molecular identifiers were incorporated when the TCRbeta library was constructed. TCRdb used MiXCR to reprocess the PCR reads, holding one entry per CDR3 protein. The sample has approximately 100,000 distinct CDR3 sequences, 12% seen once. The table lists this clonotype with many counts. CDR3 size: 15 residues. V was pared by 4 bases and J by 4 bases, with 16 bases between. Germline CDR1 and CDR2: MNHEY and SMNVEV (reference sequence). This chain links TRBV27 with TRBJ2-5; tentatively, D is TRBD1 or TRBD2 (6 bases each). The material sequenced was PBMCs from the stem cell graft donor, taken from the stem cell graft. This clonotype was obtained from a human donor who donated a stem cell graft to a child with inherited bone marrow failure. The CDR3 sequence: CASSSLALGGETQYF. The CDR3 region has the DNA TGTGCCAGCAGTTCCCTAGCGTTAGGGGGAGAGACCCAGTACTTC.